These 31 T cell receptor beta chains were all obtained from the same sample, sequenced in a study of post-analysis software for immune sequencing data. Libraries were made from TCR beta cDNA, and they carried unique molecular identifiers. From the PCR reads, TCRdb called clonotypes with MiXCR, one entry per CDR3 protein. This table holds roughly 570,000 distinct CDR3 sequences, 34% found once. Study results and caveats: There were five or six TRBV segments more frequent in patients than controls, and TRBV5-6, TRBV5-1 and TRBV20-1 were among them.

These receptors have no known antigen. Material: blood. These receptors originate from a girl aged 2-17 years with multiple sclerosis.

This clonotype was seen a few times. The rearrangement links TRBV15 to TRBJ2-3, with TRBD1 as a possible D gene (6 bases). The CDR3 length is 14 residues. Trimming pared 3 bases from V and 6 bases from J, leaving 13 bases between. Germline V gives CDR1 LNHNV, CDR2 YYDKDF (reference sequence). The CDR3: CATSRRGWADTQYF. CDR3 nucleotides: TGTGCCACCAGCAGGAGGGGGTGGGCCGATACGCAGTATTTT.

This clonotype was counted only a few times. The chain combines TRBV6-6 with TRBJ1-5; 7 bases match TRBD1. Per the germline V gene, CDR1 is MNHNY and CDR2 is SVGAGI (reference sequence). This CDR3 has 17 residues. The ends lost 7 bases at V and 0 bases at J; junction bases unmatched: 12. DNA of the CDR3: TGTGCCAGCACCGAGACAGGGTTTCGTTATAGCAATCAGCCCCAGCATTTT. This sequence encodes CASTETGFRYSNQPQHF.

In its sample, this clonotype was seen a few times. This chain uses TRBV11-2 with TRBJ2-7; 10 bases fit TRBD1. CDR3 size: 13 residues. Germline CDR1 is SGHAT and CDR2 is FQNNGV. V lost 3 bases and J lost 6; bases outside the gene matches: 2. The CDR3 is CASSFRTGGEQYF. The CDR3 region has the DNA TGTGCCAGCAGCTTTCGGACAGGGGGCGAGCAGTACTTC.

With regard to this clonotype: A much bigger clone sits one base away, suggesting this may be a read error. The V call is TRBV7-3, the J call TRBJ2-5; D remains unclear. CDR3 size: 14 residues. Germline V gene data show CDR1 as SGHTA and CDR2 as FQGTGA. The DNA of the CDR3 is TGTGCCAGCAACTTACGGCCACTCGAAGAGACCCAGTACTTC. It is translated as CASNLRPLEETQYF.

The genes are TRBV5-1 and TRBJ2-1; 8 bases fit TRBD2. The germline V gene encodes CDR1 SGHRS and CDR2 YFSETQ. The CDR3 is 15 residues long. V lost 2 bases and J lost 7; bases outside the gene matches: 8. CDR3 in DNA: TGCGCCAGCAGCTTCCAGGCGGGGGGACTTAATGAGCAGTTCTTC. Residues: CASSFQAGGLNEQFF. Full variable domain (remainder filled in from reference TRBV5-1 and TRBJ2-1): KAGVTQTPRYLIKTRGQQVTLSCSPISGHRSVSWYQQTPGQGLQFLFEYFSETQRNKGNFPGRFSGRQFSNSRSEMNVSTLELGDSALYLCASSFQAGGLNEQFFGPGTRLTVL.

This clonotype was counted between two and nine times. The rearrangement links TRBV9 to TRBJ2-5; D not certain. The V end lost 0 bases, the J end lost 2 bases, and 23 bases lay between the germline ends. Germline assignment: CDR1 SGDLS and CDR2 YYNGEE. The CDR3 totals 19 residues. The CDR3 region is CASSVDVSVHSRAQETQYF. The CDR3 DNA reads as TGTGCCAGCAGCGTAGATGTGAGTGTCCATAGTCGTGCGCAAGAGACCCAGTACTTC.

Regarding this clonotype: The conserved phenylalanine or tryptophan is not found at the CDR3 terminus, so this likely reflects a read error. This chain links TRBV5-1 with TRBJ2-5; D unresolved. CDR3 length equals 17 residues. Germline V lookup: CDR1 SGHRS, CDR2 YFSETQ. The germline V and J ends were trimmed by 0 bases and 0 bases, with 15 bases remaining between them. This CDR3 is CASSLADFQAYQETQYV. As DNA, the CDR3 is TGCGCCAGCAGCTTGGCCGACTTCCAGGCGTACCAAGAGACCCAGTACGTC.

The rearrangement uses TRBV7-8 and TRBJ2-1; D perhaps matches TRBD1 (6 bases). The germline CDR1 and CDR2 sequences are SGHVS and FQNEAQ. V gave up 4 bases and J gave up 6 bases, with 13 bases separating them. CDR3 length: 14 residues. The CDR3 here is CASSSDRLGNEQFF. Written as DNA, the CDR3 is TGTGCCAGCAGCTCTGACAGGCTCGGCAATGAGCAGTTCTTC.

The chain joins TRBV5-1 to TRBJ2-5, with D unclear. This CDR3 spans 16 amino acids. The germline CDR1 and CDR2 sequences are SGHRS and YFSETQ. V dropped 4 bases and J dropped 3 bases, with 19 bases sitting between them. Here the CDR3 reads CASSPSPWTAEETQYF. Written as DNA, the CDR3 is TGCGCCAGCAGCCCCTCCCCCTGGACCGCCGAAGAGACCCAGTACTTC.

A few counts support this clonotype. This CDR3 reads CASSLLDRGLYEQYF. Written as DNA, the CDR3 is TGCGCCAGCAGCCTCCTCGACAGGGGTCTCTACGAGCAGTACTTC. The rearrangement uses TRBV4-1 and TRBJ2-7; 8 bases are a match to TRBD1. V was pared by 4 bases and J by 3 bases, with 8 bases of the junction left unmatched. The CDR3 runs to 15 residues. Germline CDR1 reads MGHRA; CDR2 reads YSYEKL.

This clonotype was recorded a few times. The V call is TRBV3-1, the J call TRBJ1-1; D ambiguous. Trimming removed 4 bases from V and 1 base from J, with 7 bases in between. Germline CDR1 is LGHDT and CDR2 is YNNKEL (reference sequence). CDR3 size: 13 residues. The CDR3: CASSRTSNTEAFF. CDR3 sequence (DNA): TGTGCCAGCAGCCGGACCTCGAACACTGAAGCTTTCTTT.

This sequence joins TRBV5-6 and TRBJ1-1; D not resolved. The CDR3 spans 12 residues. Germline V gene data show CDR1 as SGHDT and CDR2 as YYEEEE. V was cut by 0 bases and J by 11 bases, with 11 bases left in between. The CDR3 protein is CASSLVGRRAFF. For the CDR3, the DNA is TGTGCCAGCAGCTTGGTAGGCAGGAGGGCTTTCTTT.

This clonotype came up a few times. The CDR3 protein is CSAGGGGSNQPQHF. CDR3 nucleotide sequence: TGCAGTGCCGGAGGAGGAGGTAGCAATCAGCCCCAGCATTTT. The chain employs TRBV20-1 and TRBJ1-5; D gene ambiguous. The CDR3 has 14 residues. Between the trimmed V and J ends, which lost 6 bases and 0 bases, there was a span of 12 bases. Germline V gene data show CDR1 as DFQATT and CDR2 as SNEGSKA (reference sequence).

Details on this clonotype: The conserved phenylalanine or tryptophan normally closing the CDR3 is absent here, so this likely arose from a read error. The gene calls are TRBV20-1 and TRBJ2-3; 7 bases align to TRBD2. There are 13 residues in the CDR3. Germline V gives CDR1 DFQATT, CDR2 SNEGSKA (reference sequence). J was trimmed by 2 bases and V by 6 bases; bases with no gene match: 5. The CDR3 DNA reads TGCAGTGCCCCGGGGGGTACCACAGATACGCAGTATTTG. This translates into CSAPGGTTDTQYL.

This chain connects TRBV29-1 to TRBJ2-2; TRBD1 agrees at 11 bases. V lost 7 bases and J lost 0; bases outside the gene matches: 1. The CDR3 runs to 14 residues. Germline V CDR1 and CDR2: SQVTM, ANQGSEA. CDR3 sequence: CSAGQGANTGELFF. In DNA form, the CDR3 reads TGCAGCGCGGGACAGGGGGCGAACACCGGGGAGCTGTTTTTT.

In its sample, this clonotype was seen a few times. The chain couples TRBV29-1 to TRBJ1-1, with D perhaps matching TRBD1 (5 bases). V lost 1 base and J 4 bases, leaving 7 bases between the germline ends. CDR1 SQVTM and CDR2 ANQGSEA come from the germline V gene. This CDR3 region has 12 residues. The DNA for the CDR3 is TGCAGCGTTGAAGGGGGGGGCACTGAAGCTTTCTTT. Its translation: CSVEGGGTEAFF.

V is TRBV20-1 and J is TRBJ2-5, with a possible D match to TRBD1 (5 bases). The CDR3 is made up of 13 amino acids. Trimming removed 6 bases from V and 4 bases from J, with 15 bases in between. The germline CDR1 and CDR2 sequences are DFQATT and SNEGSKA (reference sequence). CDR3 DNA: TGCAGTGCCCAGGGTTTTCCGCGAGAGACCCAGTACTTC. Its translation is CSAQGFPRETQYF.

The rearrangement joins TRBV11-2 to TRBJ1-4, with 10 bases fitting TRBD1. V lost 3 bases to trimming and J lost 2 bases; unmatched junction nucleotides: 9. There are 18 residues in the CDR3. The germline V gene encodes CDR1 SGHAT and CDR2 FQNNGV. In DNA form, the CDR3 reads TGTGCCAGCAGCTTGTGGACAGGGGGATTTGCCACTAATGAAAAACTGTTTTTT. It codes for CASSLWTGGFATNEKLFF.

This clonotype appeared a few times. The rearrangement joins TRBV7-8 to TRBJ2-7; D tentatively fits TRBD1 or TRBD2 (5 bases each). Trimming took off 4 bases at V and 3 bases at J, with 13 bases between the two ends. Germline-derived CDR1 and CDR2 are SGHVS and FQNEAQ. The CDR3 extends over 14 amino acids. This CDR3 is CASSSPGTDYEQYF. CDR3 nucleotides: TGTGCCAGCAGCTCCCCGGGGACCGACTACGAGCAGTACTTC.

This chain connects TRBV4-1 to TRBJ2-5; a possible D gene is TRBD1 (5 bases). V was pared by 0 bases and J by 2 bases, with 13 bases between. The CDR3 is 16 residues long. The V gene's germline CDR1 is MGHRA and CDR2 YSYEKL. The CDR3 DNA reads as TGCGCCAGCAGCCAAGAGGTTGGTAGGGGTCAAGAGACCCAGTACTTC. Amino acids: CASSQEVGRGQETQYF.

The chain couples TRBV20-1 to TRBJ2-3; a weak D match, TRBD2 (6 bases). The CDR3 has 14 residues. The V end was cut by 0 bases, the J end by 4 bases, with 11 bases between. The germline CDR1 and CDR2 sequences are DFQATT and SNEGSKA (reference sequence). The CDR3 here is CSARDWWGADTQYF. DNA of the CDR3: TGCAGTGCTAGAGACTGGTGGGGGGCAGATACGCAGTATTTT.

The rearrangement uses TRBV20-1 and TRBJ1-2; no clear D gene. CDR1 and CDR2 (germline): DFQATT, SNEGSKA (reference sequence). V dropped 1 base and J dropped 8 bases, with 26 bases sitting between them. The length of the CDR3 is 17 residues. The CDR3: CSARAWGGRDRRAGYTF. For the CDR3, the DNA is TGCAGTGCTAGAGCATGGGGTGGTCGTGACCGTAGGGCCGGCTACACCTTC.

The chain combines TRBV7-9 with TRBJ2-5; D might be TRBD1 (6 bases). CDR1 and CDR2 (germline): SEHNR, FQNEAQ (reference sequence). The CDR3 totals 16 residues. Trimming took off 1 base at V and 1 base at J, with 13 bases between the two ends. The CDR3 loop reads CASSLGIQGVQETQYF. The CDR3 DNA follows: TGTGCCAGCAGCTTAGGGATACAGGGAGTCCAAGAGACCCAGTACTTC.

As to this clonotype: The junction shows a germline mismatch at one end, possibly a read error. The CDR3 region is CVSFNLKFSGANVLTF. The DNA for the CDR3 is TGTGTCAGCTTTAACCTAAAATTCTCTGGGGCCAACGTCCTGACTTTC. This sequence joins TRBV6-5 and TRBJ2-6; D remains ambiguous. CDR3 length equals 16 residues. The V gene's germline CDR1 is MNHEY and CDR2 SVGAGI.

This clonotype was seen a handful of times. The chain uses TRBV7-3 and TRBJ2-1; D is uncertain. This CDR3 is 15 amino acids long. Germline loops: CDR1 SGHTA, CDR2 FQGTGA. The germline V and J ends were trimmed by 3 bases and 2 bases, with 11 bases remaining between them. The CDR3 loop reads CASSFGRPPYNEQFF. Here the CDR3 DNA reads TGTGCCAGCAGCTTCGGGCGTCCACCCTACAATGAGCAGTTCTTC.

This chain links TRBV5-1 with TRBJ1-1; the D gene is possibly TRBD1 (5 bases). The germline CDR1 and CDR2 sequences are SGHRS and YFSETQ. Trimming removed 3 bases from V and 2 bases from J, with 17 bases in between. This CDR3 contains 16 residues. CDR3 DNA: TGCGCCAGCAGCTGGGGACCCACTGGGCTTAACACTGAAGCTTTCTTT. Protein sequence: CASSWGPTGLNTEAFF. Full variable domain (outside the CDR3, taken from reference TRBV5-1 and TRBJ1-1): KAGVTQTPRYLIKTRGQQVTLSCSPISGHRSVSWYQQTPGQGLQFLFEYFSETQRNKGNFPGRFSGRQFSNSRSEMNVSTLELGDSALYLCASSWGPTGLNTEAFFGQGTRLTVV.

The chain is built from TRBV6-5 and TRBJ1-1, with no clear D. Germline loops: CDR1 MNHEY, CDR2 SVGAGI. This CDR3 is built from 14 residues. With 8 bases removed from V and 7 bases from J, the gap between germline ends came to 20 bases. The CDR3 DNA reads as TGTGCCAGCGGCCGAGGGCCGGACGGGGATGAAGCTTTCTTT. Its translation: CASGRGPDGDEAFF.

In its sample, this clonotype was seen a few times. V usage is TRBV20-1 and J usage is TRBJ2-7; 8 bases map to TRBD1. Germline V gene lookup returns CDR1 DFQATT and CDR2 SNEGSKA (reference sequence). V gave up 3 bases and J gave up 3 bases; unmatched junction bases: 4. The CDR3 has 13 residues. The CDR3 region is CSARDRERYEQYF. DNA for the CDR3: TGCAGTGCTAGGGACAGGGAACGCTACGAGCAGTACTTC.

The chain has TRBV7-6 and TRBJ2-5, with TRBD2 matching 9 bases. The junction had 6 bases not matched to a gene; V was cut back by 2 bases and J by 2 bases. The length of the CDR3 is 16 residues. CDR1 is SGHVS and CDR2 is FNYEAQ in the germline V gene. CDR3 bases: TGTGCCAGCAGCTTATGGCTAGCGGGGTCACAAGAGACCCAGTACTTC. It specifies CASSLWLAGSQETQYF.

The gene calls are TRBV12-3 or TRBV12-4 and TRBJ1-6; 9 bases fit TRBD1. The CDR3 sequence is 16 residues long. With 2 bases clipped from V and 4 bases from J, the junction kept 3 bases outside the gene matches. In DNA form, the CDR3 reads TGTGCCAGCAGTTTAACAGGGACAGGGTATAATTCACCCCTCCACTTT. Amino acids: CASSLTGTGYNSPLHF.

The rearrangement joins TRBV12-3 or TRBV12-4 to TRBJ1-5, with D uncertain. V lost 1 base to trimming and J lost 0 bases, with 7 bases between them. This CDR3 is 15 amino acids long. Written as DNA, the CDR3 is TGTGCCAGCAGTTTAGGGGGTAATAGCAATCAGCCCCAGCATTTT. Translating gives CASSLGGNSNQPQHF.